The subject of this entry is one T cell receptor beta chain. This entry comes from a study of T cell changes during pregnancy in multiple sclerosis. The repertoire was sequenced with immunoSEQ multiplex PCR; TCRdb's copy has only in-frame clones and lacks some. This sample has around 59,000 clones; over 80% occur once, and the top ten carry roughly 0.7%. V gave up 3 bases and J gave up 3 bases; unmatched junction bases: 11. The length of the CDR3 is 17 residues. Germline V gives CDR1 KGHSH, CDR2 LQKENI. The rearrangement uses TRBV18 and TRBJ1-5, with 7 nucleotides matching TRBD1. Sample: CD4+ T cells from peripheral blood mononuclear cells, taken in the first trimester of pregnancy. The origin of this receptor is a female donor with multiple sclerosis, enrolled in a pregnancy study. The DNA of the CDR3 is TGTGCCAGCTCACCCTTGAGTAGAGGGGGCGACAATCAGCCCCAGCATTTT. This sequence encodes CASSPLSRGGDNQPQHF.